This T cell receptor beta chain appears in the sequencing data of a study of immune cell composition in non-small cell lung cancer. Clones were read by immunoSEQ multiplex PCR, and TCRdb kept only the in-frame ones, dropping some. The sample carries roughly 15,000 clones, 81% recorded once. The V gene's germline CDR1 is SGHRS and CDR2 YFSETQ. J was trimmed by 3 bases and V by 3 bases; bases with no gene match: 12. The CDR3 runs 18 residues. The sequencing input was lung tumor tissue. This chain uses TRBV5-1 with TRBJ2-7, with 13 bases that match TRBD2. The sequence was collected from a human donor with non-small cell lung cancer. This chain's CDR3 is CASSSQGGLAGRIYEQYF. The CDR3 DNA reads TGCGCCAGCAGCTCGCAGGGGGGACTAGCGGGAAGAATCTACGAGCAGTACTTC.